This T cell receptor (beta chain) is from a study of cytomegalovirus exposure and HLA in healthy donors. Study at large: The 666 first-cohort repertoires shared a platform with the approximately 110 validation repertoires, as reported in a later analysis.

Germline CDR1 reads GTSNPN; CDR2 reads SVGIG (reference sequence). V dropped 5 bases and J dropped 2; count of bases not matched to a gene: 12. The CDR3 has 16 amino acids. Study results and caveats: In the 95 to 150 validation repertoires, about 94% of cluster scores exceeded 0, per a later analysis. The classifier reportedly diagnosed cytomegalovirus status with high sensitivity and specificity.

The donors were in the roughly 110-subject validation cohort, distinct from the approximately 730-subject first cohort. Measured with immunoSEQ multiplex PCR; TCRdb has only the in-frame clones, and not every one. The sample consists of about 250,000 clones, 85% to 90% of them appearing once. In the case of this clone: Its antigen remains unknown.

The sequencing input was PBMCs. The chain combines TRBV30 with TRBJ2-5, with 9 positions matching TRBD1. The sequence derives from a man younger than 35 in good health and CMV-seronegative. The CDR3 DNA reads as TGTGCCTGGTCTAAAGGGACAGGGAGGTTTCAAGAGACCCAGTACTTC. Its protein product is CAWSKGTGRFQETQYF.